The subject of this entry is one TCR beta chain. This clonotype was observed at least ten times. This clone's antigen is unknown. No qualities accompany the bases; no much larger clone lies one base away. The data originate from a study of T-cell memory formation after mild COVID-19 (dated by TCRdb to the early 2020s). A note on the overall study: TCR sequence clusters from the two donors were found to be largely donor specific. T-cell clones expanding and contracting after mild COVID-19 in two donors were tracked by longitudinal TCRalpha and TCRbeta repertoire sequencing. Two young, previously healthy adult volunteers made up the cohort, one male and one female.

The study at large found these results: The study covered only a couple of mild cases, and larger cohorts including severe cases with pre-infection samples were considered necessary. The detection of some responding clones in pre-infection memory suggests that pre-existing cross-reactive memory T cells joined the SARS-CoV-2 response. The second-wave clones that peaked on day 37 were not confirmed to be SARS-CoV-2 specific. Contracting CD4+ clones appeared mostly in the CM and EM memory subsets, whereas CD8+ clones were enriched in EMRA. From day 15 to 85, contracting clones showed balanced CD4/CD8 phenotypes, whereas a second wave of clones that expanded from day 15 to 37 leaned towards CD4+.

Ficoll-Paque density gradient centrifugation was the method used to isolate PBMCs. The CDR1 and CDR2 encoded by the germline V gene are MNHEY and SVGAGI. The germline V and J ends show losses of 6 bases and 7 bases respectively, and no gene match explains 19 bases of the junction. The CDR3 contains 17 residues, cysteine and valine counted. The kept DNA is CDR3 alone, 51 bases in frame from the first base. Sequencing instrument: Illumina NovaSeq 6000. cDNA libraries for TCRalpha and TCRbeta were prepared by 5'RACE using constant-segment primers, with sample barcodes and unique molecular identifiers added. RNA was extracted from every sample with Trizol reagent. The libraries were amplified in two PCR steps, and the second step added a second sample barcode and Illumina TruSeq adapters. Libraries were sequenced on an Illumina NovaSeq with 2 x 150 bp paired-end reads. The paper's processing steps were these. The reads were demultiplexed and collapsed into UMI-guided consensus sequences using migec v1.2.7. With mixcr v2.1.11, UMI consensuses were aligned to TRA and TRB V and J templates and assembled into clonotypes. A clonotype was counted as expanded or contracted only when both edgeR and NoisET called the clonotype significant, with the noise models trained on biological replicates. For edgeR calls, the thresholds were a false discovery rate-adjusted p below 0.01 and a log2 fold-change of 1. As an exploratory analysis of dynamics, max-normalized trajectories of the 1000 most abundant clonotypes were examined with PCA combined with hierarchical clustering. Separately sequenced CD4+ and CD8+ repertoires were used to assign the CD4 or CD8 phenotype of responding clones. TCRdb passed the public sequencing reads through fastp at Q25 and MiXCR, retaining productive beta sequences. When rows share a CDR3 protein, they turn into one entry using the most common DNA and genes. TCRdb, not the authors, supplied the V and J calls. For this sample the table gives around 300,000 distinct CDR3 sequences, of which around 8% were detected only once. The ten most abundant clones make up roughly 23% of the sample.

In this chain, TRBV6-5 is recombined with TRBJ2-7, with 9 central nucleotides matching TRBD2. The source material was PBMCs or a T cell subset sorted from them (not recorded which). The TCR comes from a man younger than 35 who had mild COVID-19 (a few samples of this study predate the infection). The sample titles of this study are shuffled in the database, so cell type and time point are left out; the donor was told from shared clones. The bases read TGTGCCAGCAGCCTGGAACCGGGACTAGCCCTCTTGAGGGAGCAGTACGTC. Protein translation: CASSLEPGLALLREQYV.